This passage covers 8 T cell receptor beta chains from one sample sequenced in a study of cytomegalovirus exposure and HLA in healthy donors. Vbeta (60) and Jbeta (13) primers were used in the PCR. TCRdb's table, derived via immunoSEQ multiplex PCR, lists solely in-frame clones and lacks some. This sample has about 210,000 clones, with more than 75% found just once. The sample consisted of PBMCs. The receptors were sampled from a woman in her 30s in good health and CMV-seropositive.

This clone appeared a few times. V is TRBV30 and J is TRBJ2-7; D gene uncertain. There are 11 residues in the CDR3. The V gene's germline CDR1 is GTSNPN and CDR2 SVGIG (reference sequence). V shed 0 bases and J shed 6 bases, with 6 bases lying between them. The CDR3 coding sequence is TGTGCCTGGAGTGTACGAGTCGAGCAGTACTTC. Translating gives CAWSVRVEQYF.

The CDR3 sequence is CASSITGGIPTYEQYF. The DNA for the CDR3 is TGTGCCAGCAGCATAACGGGGGGCATCCCCACTTACGAGCAGTACTTC. This chain connects TRBV13 to TRBJ2-7; a possible D gene is TRBD2 (7 bases). Trimming shortened V by 5 bases and J by 4 bases, and 21 bases separated the two germline ends. The length of the CDR3 is 16 residues. Per germline, CDR1 PRHDT and CDR2 FYEKMQ (reference sequence).

The rearrangement links TRBV19 to TRBJ2-6; TRBD1 might be the D (7 bases). CDR1 is LNHDA, CDR2 SQIVND, per germline (reference sequence). The CDR3 covers 18 residues. With 7 bases removed from V and 0 bases from J, the gap between germline ends came to 19 bases. The CDR3 here is CASIKGALAFSGANVLTF. The CDR3, as DNA: TGTGCCAGTATAAAGGGGGCACTAGCCTTCTCTGGGGCCAACGTCCTGACTTTC.

The V and J genes are TRBV28 and TRBJ2-7; TRBD2 agrees at 10 bases. CDR1 MDHEN and CDR2 SYDVKM come from the germline V gene. There are 16 residues in the CDR3. Unmatched junction bases numbered 12, after V lost 7 bases and J lost 3 bases. CDR3 bases: TGTGCCAGCAACCATCTAGCGGGAGAGATAATCTACGAGCAGTACTTC. Encoded protein: CASNHLAGEIIYEQYF.

The chain employs TRBV5-1 and TRBJ1-2, with TRBD1 as a possible D gene (5 bases). CDR1 SGHRS and CDR2 YFSETQ come from the germline V gene. V lost 6 bases to trimming and J lost 1 base, with 10 bases between them. This CDR3 spans 13 amino acids. The CDR3 protein is CASNADNNYGYTF. The CDR3 DNA is TGCGCCAGCAACGCGGACAATAACTATGGCTACACCTTC.

J is TRBJ1-5 and V is TRBV4-2; D remains ambiguous. This CDR3 is built from 14 residues. V dropped 0 bases and J dropped 9 bases, with 12 bases sitting between them. Germline-derived CDR1 and CDR2 are LGHNA and YNFKEQ. CDR3 loop: CASSQDLGLGPQHF. CDR3 DNA sequence: TGTGCCAGCAGCCAAGATCTAGGCCTGGGGCCCCAGCATTTT.

V and J are TRBV5-1 and TRBJ2-5; D is possibly TRBD2 (7 bases). Germline V lookup: CDR1 SGHRS, CDR2 YFSETQ. The V and J ends lost 0 bases and 4 bases respectively, with 10 bases between them. The CDR3 sequence is 14 residues long. CDR3 DNA sequence: TGCGCCAGCAGCTTGGGGGGGGGCCGAGAGACCCAGTACTTC. Translated: CASSLGGGRETQYF. Drawing the rest from reference TRBV5-1 and TRBJ2-5, the complete variable domain is KAGVTQTPRYLIKTRGQQVTLSCSPISGHRSVSWYQQTPGQGLQFLFEYFSETQRNKGNFPGRFSGRQFSNSRSEMNVSTLELGDSALYLCASSLGGGRETQYFGPGTRLLVL.

The chain uses TRBV28 and TRBJ1-5, with D unresolved. Germline CDR1 reads MDHEN; CDR2 reads SYDVKM. With 5 bases removed from V and 11 bases from J, the gap between germline ends came to 16 bases. This CDR3 comprises 13 residues. The CDR3 protein is CASSPGLSSTQHF. The CDR3 coding sequence is TGTGCCAGCAGTCCCGGACTATCTTCAACCCAGCATTTT. Using reference TRBV28 and TRBJ1-5 for the parts outside the CDR3, the full variable domain is DVKVTQSSRYLVKRTGEKVFLECVQDMDHENMFWYRQDPGLGLRLIYFSYDVKMKEKGDIPEGYSVSREKKERFSLILESASTNQTSMYLCASSPGLSSTQHFGDGTRLSIL.